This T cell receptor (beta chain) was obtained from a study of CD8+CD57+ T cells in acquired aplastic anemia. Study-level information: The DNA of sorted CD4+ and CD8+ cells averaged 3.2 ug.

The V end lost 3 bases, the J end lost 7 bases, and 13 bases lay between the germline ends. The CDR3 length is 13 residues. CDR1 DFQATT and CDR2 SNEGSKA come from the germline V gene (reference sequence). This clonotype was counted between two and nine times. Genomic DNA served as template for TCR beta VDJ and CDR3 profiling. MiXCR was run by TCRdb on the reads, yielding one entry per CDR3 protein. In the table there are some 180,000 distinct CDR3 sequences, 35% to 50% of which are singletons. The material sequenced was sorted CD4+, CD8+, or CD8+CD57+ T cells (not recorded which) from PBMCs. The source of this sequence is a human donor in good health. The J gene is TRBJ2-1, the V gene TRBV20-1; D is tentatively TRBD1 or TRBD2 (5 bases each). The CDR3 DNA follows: TGCAGTGCTAGGGGGGAGAGGGAGAATGAGCAGTTCTTC. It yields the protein CSARGERENEQFF.